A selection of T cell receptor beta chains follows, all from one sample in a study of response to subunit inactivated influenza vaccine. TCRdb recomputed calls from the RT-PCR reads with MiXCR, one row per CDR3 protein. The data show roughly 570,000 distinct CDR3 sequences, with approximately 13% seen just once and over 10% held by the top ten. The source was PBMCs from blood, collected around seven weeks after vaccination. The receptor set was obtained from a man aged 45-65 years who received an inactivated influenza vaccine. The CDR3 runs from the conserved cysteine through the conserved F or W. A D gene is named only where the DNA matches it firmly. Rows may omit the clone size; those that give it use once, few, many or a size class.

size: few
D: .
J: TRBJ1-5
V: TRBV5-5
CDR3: CASSSSWTAAQPQHF
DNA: TGTGCCAGCAGCTCATCATGGACGGCGGCTCAGCCCCAGCATTTT

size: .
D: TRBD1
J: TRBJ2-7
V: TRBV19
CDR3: CASSTTGVHEQYF
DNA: TGTGCCAGTAGTACCACAGGGGTCCACGAGCAGTACTTC

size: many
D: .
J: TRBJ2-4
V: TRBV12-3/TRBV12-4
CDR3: CASSFGPINLLF
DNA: TGTGCCAGCAGTTTTGGGCCGATCAACCTCTTGTTC

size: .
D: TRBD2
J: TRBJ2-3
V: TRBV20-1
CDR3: CSATKPSGRNTDTQYF
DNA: TGCAGTGCCACCAAACCTAGCGGGCGAAACACAGATACGCAGTATTTT

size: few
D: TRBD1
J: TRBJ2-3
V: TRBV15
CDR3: CATSRRAGGAARDTQYF
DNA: TGTGCCACCAGCAGGCGCGCAGGGGGCGCGGCTCGAGATACGCAGTATTTT

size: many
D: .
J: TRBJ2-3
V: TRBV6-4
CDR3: CASSPEGEWSTDTQYF
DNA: TGTGCCAGCAGCCCGGAGGGGGAGTGGAGCACAGATACGCAGTATTTT

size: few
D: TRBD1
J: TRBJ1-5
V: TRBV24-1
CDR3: CATSDGQGGIFSNQPQHF
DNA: TGTGCCACCAGTGATGGACAGGGTGGAATATTTAGCAATCAGCCCCAGCATTTT

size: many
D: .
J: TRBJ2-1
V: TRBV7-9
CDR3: CASSPRGPNEQFF
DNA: TGTGCCAGCAGCCCACGGGGACCCAATGAGCAGTTCTTC

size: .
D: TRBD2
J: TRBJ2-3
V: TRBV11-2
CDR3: CASSFSLTSGRKADTQYF
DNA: TGTGCCAGCAGCTTTTCCTTGACTAGCGGGAGGAAAGCAGATACGCAGTATTTT

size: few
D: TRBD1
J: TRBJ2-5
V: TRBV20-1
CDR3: CSARDRGVGKETQYF
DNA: TGCAGTGCGAGGGACAGGGGGGTTGGGAAAGAGACCCAGTACTTC

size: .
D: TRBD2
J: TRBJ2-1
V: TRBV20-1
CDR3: CSAARPLRERLDNEQFF
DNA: TGCAGTGCCGCACGGCCCCTGCGGGAGCGTTTAGACAATGAGCAGTTCTTC